The 28 T cell receptor beta chains listed next were all sequenced from one sample in a study of T cells in Graves' hyperthyroidism and ophthalmopathy. Amplification of TCR beta CDR3 regions was performed using RNA transcripts as template. The primer set for the first-round RT-PCR of the TCR CDR3 was HTBI. TCRdb reprocessed the multiplex PCR reads via MiXCR and lists one record per CDR3 protein. This repertoire shows a few hundred thousand distinct CDR3 sequences, less than 20% found once; its top ten account for 15% to 18%. Source material: blood. The source of these receptors is a woman aged 35 to 49 with Graves' ophthalmopathy.

In this sample, this clonotype turned up a few times. The chain recombines TRBV6-2 or TRBV6-3 with TRBJ2-1; D might be TRBD2 (5 bases). Trimming pared 2 bases from V and 7 bases from J, leaving 18 bases between. CDR1 and CDR2 (germline): MNHEY, SVGEGT. This CDR3 region has 16 residues. CDR3 loop: CASSYPPRGSRNEQFF. CDR3 in DNA: TGTGCCAGCAGTTACCCTCCTCGGGGAAGTAGGAATGAGCAGTTCTTC.

This clonotype was counted ten times or more. This CDR3 fails to terminate in the conserved phenylalanine or tryptophan, so it likely reflects a read error. V is TRBV6-1 and J is TRBJ2-7; 13 bases are shared with TRBD2. V lost 1 base and J lost 1; bases outside the gene matches: 4. Germline lookup yields CDR1 MNHNS and CDR2 SASEGT. The CDR3 is 17 residues long. CDR3 coding DNA: TGTGCCAGCAGTGAAGGACTAGCGGGAGGACTATCCTACGAGCAGTACTCC. Encoded protein: CASSEGLAGGLSYEQYS.

This clonotype has at least ten counts. The V and J genes are TRBV24-1 and TRBJ1-5; possible D gene TRBD1, 5 bases. The V end lost 4 bases, the J end lost 1 base, and 10 bases lay between the germline ends. This CDR3 has 15 residues. Germline loops: CDR1 KGHDR, CDR2 SFDVKD. The CDR3 here is CATSEPGGSNQPQHF. The CDR3 DNA reads TGTGCCACCAGTGAGCCGGGGGGGAGCAATCAGCCCCAGCATTTT.

This clonotype was seen many times. The J gene is TRBJ1-1, the V gene TRBV5-1; D remains unclear. The CDR3 covers 13 residues. V was shortened by 3 bases and J by 4 bases, with 10 bases between the two germline ends. Germline V gene data show CDR1 as SGHRS and CDR2 as YFSETQ. The CDR3 coding sequence is TGCGCCAGCAGCTGGTTGGGGAGCACTGAAGCTTTCTTT. Translation gives CASSWLGSTEAFF.

This clonotype has at least ten counts. The rearrangement joins TRBV19 to TRBJ2-7; D tentatively fits TRBD1 or TRBD2 (5 bases each). The CDR3 length is 13 residues. The V gene's germline CDR1 is LNHDA and CDR2 SQIVND (reference sequence). V was pared by 6 bases and J by 7 bases, with 16 bases between. Written as DNA, the CDR3 is TGTGCCAGTAGCCCCGGAATCGAGGGGGAGCAGTACTTC. Translated, it gives CASSPGIEGEQYF.

The table lists this clonotype with many counts. This chain's CDR3 is CASSSLFVGLAEIYEQYF. The CDR3 DNA reads TGTGCCAGCAGTTCTCTCTTCGTCGGACTAGCGGAAATCTACGAGCAGTACTTC. The chain has TRBV28 and TRBJ2-7; TRBD2 matches 10 bases. V dropped 4 bases and J dropped 3; count of bases not matched to a gene: 15. In germline, CDR1 is MDHEN, CDR2 SYDVKM. This CDR3 contains 18 residues.

This clonotype has just a few counts. A much larger clone is a single base away; this may be a read error. The rearrangement links TRBV11-2 to TRBJ1-1; 9 bases are shared with TRBD1. V shed 2 bases, J shed 1 base, and the junction held 8 bases outside the gene matches. The germline gives CDR1 SGHAT, CDR2 FQNNGV. This CDR3 spans 17 amino acids. The DNA for the CDR3 is TGTGCCAGCAGCTTAACTCGGGACAGGGTAGGGAACACTGAAGCTTTCTTT. Protein: CASSLTRDRVGNTEAFF.

The V gene is TRBV10-3, the J gene TRBJ1-6, with 7 bases identical to TRBD1. The CDR3 consists of 14 residues. Germline V CDR1 and CDR2: ENHRY, SYGVKD. The trim removed 9 bases at V and 8 bases at J, leaving 10 bases unmatched. In nucleotides, the CDR3 is TGTGCCATTCGTCGGGACAGCAGTCATTCACCCCTCCACTTT. Its protein is CAIRRDSSHSPLHF.

The rearrangement joins TRBV28 to TRBJ1-5; D possibly corresponds to TRBD1 (6 bases). CDR1 and CDR2 (germline): MDHEN, SYDVKM. Trimming left V 2 bases short and J 3 bases short, with 11 bases between. This CDR3 comprises 15 residues. CDR3 coding DNA: TGTGCCAGCAGTTTAGCCCAGGGGTACAATCAGCCCCAGCATTTT. It specifies CASSLAQGYNQPQHF.

V and J are TRBV19 and TRBJ1-2; D perhaps matches TRBD1 (6 bases). Germline V gene data show CDR1 as LNHDA and CDR2 as SQIVND (reference sequence). Trimming removed 5 bases at V and 2 bases at J, with 12 bases between. This CDR3 comprises 14 residues. CDR3 region: CASSPRDTNYGYTF. CDR3 DNA sequence: TGTGCCAGTAGTCCCCGGGACACCAACTATGGCTACACCTTC.

This clonotype has ten or more counts. The CDR3 DNA follows: TGTGCCAGCAGCGACTCTCGAATGTCGGCTTACGAGCAGTACTTC. Its translation is CASSDSRMSAYEQYF. The chain employs TRBV7-6 and TRBJ2-7; D not resolved. Germline CDR1 and CDR2: SGHVS and FNYEAQ. The CDR3 contains 15 residues. V was shortened by 5 bases and J by 4 bases, with 18 bases between the two germline ends.

J is TRBJ2-7 and V is TRBV20-1, with a possible D match to TRBD2 (5 bases). Trimming shortened V by 6 bases and J by 6 bases, and 15 bases separated the two germline ends. In germline, CDR1 is DFQATT, CDR2 SNEGSKA (reference sequence). The CDR3 runs to 12 residues. The CDR3 reads CSAPGRAAEQYF. CDR3 nucleotides: TGCAGTGCACCCGGTCGAGCGGCCGAGCAGTACTTC.

This clonotype came up many times. The chain joins TRBV12-3 or TRBV12-4 to TRBJ1-5; D is possibly TRBD1 (6 bases). This CDR3 comprises 12 residues. The CDR3 bases are TGTGCTTCCAGGGGACCCAATCAGCCCCAGCATTTT. It is translated as CASRGPNQPQHF.

In this sample, this clonotype turned up many times. The chain has TRBV9 and TRBJ2-5, with 12 bases lining up with TRBD2. Germline CDR1 is SGDLS and CDR2 is YYNGEE. With 4 bases clipped from V and 5 bases from J, the junction kept 9 bases outside the gene matches. The CDR3 covers 16 residues. DNA for the CDR3: TGTGCCAGCAGCCCTGCAGGACTAGCGGGATATGAGACCCAGTACTTC. Residues: CASSPAGLAGYETQYF.

This clonotype appeared many times. The V call is TRBV10-3, the J call TRBJ1-1; D gene ambiguous. V lost 3 bases and J lost 5, with 4 bases in between. The CDR3 is 11 amino acids. Germline V lookup: CDR1 ENHRY, CDR2 SYGVKD. For the CDR3, the DNA is TGTGCCATCAGTGATGGAACTGAAGCTTTCTTT. Translating gives CAISDGTEAFF.

This clonotype was seen at least ten times. This chain links TRBV29-1 with TRBJ1-1, with D unresolved. Trimming pared 6 bases from V and 4 bases from J, leaving 12 bases between. The CDR3 runs to 12 residues. CDR1 and CDR2 (germline): SQVTM, ANQGSEA. The CDR3 sequence: CSVVGRSTEAFF. The CDR3 bases are TGCAGCGTCGTTGGGAGAAGCACTGAAGCTTTCTTT.

This clonotype has a count of ten or more. The V and J genes are TRBV28 and TRBJ1-1; 8 bases fit TRBD1. The CDR3 loop spans 18 amino acids. CDR1 is MDHEN, CDR2 SYDVKM, per germline. V lost 5 bases to trimming and J lost 3 bases; unmatched junction nucleotides: 17. CDR3 DNA: TGTGCCAGCAGTCAAATCGGAGCGGCAGGGGGCTGGGACACTGAAGCTTTCTTT. This encodes CASSQIGAAGGWDTEAFF.

The chain combines TRBV6-1 with TRBJ1-1; D possibly corresponds to TRBD1 (5 bases). CDR3 length: 13 amino acids. The germline V gene encodes CDR1 MNHNS and CDR2 SASEGT. V lost 9 bases to trimming and J lost 11 bases, with 22 bases between them. The CDR3 region is CASAAPQWGTAFF. CDR3 nucleotide sequence: TGTGCCAGTGCGGCCCCCCAGTGGGGCACGGCTTTCTTT.

A few counts support this clonotype. V usage is TRBV9 and J usage is TRBJ1-1; D gene unclear. The CDR3 length is 14 residues. V dropped 0 bases and J dropped 5 bases, with 11 bases sitting between them. From germline, CDR1 is SGDLS and CDR2 YYNGEE. CDR3 residues: CASSVAEGITEAFF. The CDR3 DNA sequence: TGTGCCAGCAGCGTAGCTGAGGGCATTACTGAAGCTTTCTTT.

The chain carries TRBV6-2 or TRBV6-3 and TRBJ1-5; 8 bases are a match to TRBD1. V gave up 6 bases and J gave up 2 bases; unmatched junction bases: 9. This CDR3 is 16 amino acids long. Germline CDR1 is MNHEY and CDR2 is SVGEGT. In DNA, the CDR3 is TGTGCCAGCAGCCGGACAGGGAAGTTTGGCAATCAGCCCCAGCATTTT. Translation: CASSRTGKFGNQPQHF.

This clonotype appeared many times. The chain couples TRBV6-1 to TRBJ2-7, with a possible D match to TRBD2 (6 bases). V was clipped by 6 bases and J by 3 bases, with 15 bases between them. This CDR3 region has 14 residues. The germline gives CDR1 MNHNS, CDR2 SASEGT. CDR3 loop: CASRPGWRGYEQYF. CDR3 sequence (DNA): TGTGCCAGCAGGCCTGGTTGGCGGGGCTACGAGCAGTACTTC.

This clonotype was counted ten times or more. This rearrangement joins TRBV20-1 to TRBJ2-2; a weak D match, TRBD2 (6 bases). The germline V gene has CDR1 DFQATT and CDR2 SNEGSKA (reference sequence). The germline V and J ends were trimmed by 2 bases and 8 bases, with 15 bases remaining between them. The CDR3 loop spans 14 amino acids. Here the CDR3 DNA reads TGCAGTGCTAGACCCGGGACTCCCCTGGGGGAGCTGTTTTTT. Translation: CSARPGTPLGELFF.

Ten or more counts support this clonotype. Here the CDR3 reads CASSFALVAFF. In nucleotides, the CDR3 is TGTGCCAGCAGTTTTGCCCTTGTGGCTTTCTTT. V is TRBV12-3 or TRBV12-4 and J is TRBJ1-1; no definite D call. CDR3 length: 11 amino acids. V dropped 3 bases and J dropped 11 bases, with 10 bases sitting between them.

Ten or more counts support this clonotype. This CDR3 is CSARDISGRGVGETQYF. CDR3 DNA sequence: TGCAGTGCTAGAGATATTAGCGGGAGAGGAGTTGGGGAGACCCAGTACTTC. The chain couples TRBV20-1 to TRBJ2-5, with 9 nucleotides matching TRBD2. Germline V gene lookup returns CDR1 DFQATT and CDR2 SNEGSKA (reference sequence). This CDR3 is built from 17 residues. The ends lost 0 bases at V and 5 bases at J; junction bases unmatched: 13.

This clonotype has a count of ten or more. One end of the junction varies from germline; a read error may be responsible. The rearrangement joins TRBV20-1 to TRBJ2-2, with D perhaps assigned TRBD1 or TRBD2 (5 bases each). This CDR3 spans 13 amino acids. From germline, CDR1 is DFQATT and CDR2 SNEGSKA (reference sequence). The CDR3 spells CSARGDKVGELFF. CDR3 DNA: TGCAGTGCTAGAGGGGATAAGGTGGGGGAGCTGTTCTTT.

This clonotype has ten or more counts. The chain is built from TRBV5-6 and TRBJ2-5; 7 nucleotides align to TRBD1. The germline gives CDR1 SGHDT, CDR2 YYEEEE. The trim removed 1 base at V and 4 bases at J, leaving 10 bases unmatched. The CDR3 loop spans 16 amino acids. The CDR3: CASSLKFLTGAETQYF. The CDR3, as DNA: TGTGCCAGCAGCTTGAAGTTTTTAACAGGGGCAGAGACCCAGTACTTC.

Ten or more counts support this clonotype. This rearrangement joins TRBV7-9 to TRBJ2-5, with 7 bases lining up with TRBD2. The V segment lost 3 bases and the J segment 5 bases; nucleotides outside the gene matches: 9. This CDR3 spans 15 amino acids. Germline V gene data show CDR1 as SEHNR and CDR2 as FQNEAQ (reference sequence). Here the CDR3 reads CASSFKAGLGETQYF. The CDR3 DNA follows: TGTGCCAGCAGCTTCAAAGCGGGATTGGGGGAGACCCAGTACTTC. Combining the CDR3 with reference TRBV7-9 and TRBJ2-5 gives the whole variable domain DTGVSQNPRHKITKRGQNVTFRCDPISEHNRLYWYRQTLGQGPEFLTYFQNEAQLEKSRLLSDRFSAERPKGSFSTLEIQRTEQGDSAMYLCASSFKAGLGETQYFGPGTRLLVL.

At least ten counts were recorded for this clonotype. The chain employs TRBV6-2 or TRBV6-3 and TRBJ1-5, with D possibly TRBD1 on 5 matching bases. Germline assignment: CDR1 MNHEY and CDR2 SVGEGT. V lost 6 bases, J lost 1 base, and 10 bases lay in between. The CDR3 loop spans 14 amino acids. The CDR3 bases are TGTGCCAGCAGACAGAAGGGGAGCAATCAGCCCCAGCATTTT. Its translation is CASRQKGSNQPQHF.